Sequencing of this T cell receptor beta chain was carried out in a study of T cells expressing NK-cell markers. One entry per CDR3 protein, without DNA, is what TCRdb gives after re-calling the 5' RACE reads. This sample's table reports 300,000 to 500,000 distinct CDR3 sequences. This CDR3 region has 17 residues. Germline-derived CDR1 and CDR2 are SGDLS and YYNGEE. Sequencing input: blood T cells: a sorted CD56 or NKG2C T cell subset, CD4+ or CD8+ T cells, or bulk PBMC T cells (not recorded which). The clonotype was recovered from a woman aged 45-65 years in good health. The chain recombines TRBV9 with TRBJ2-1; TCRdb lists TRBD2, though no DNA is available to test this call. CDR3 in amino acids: CASSVEGAGPLYNEQFF.